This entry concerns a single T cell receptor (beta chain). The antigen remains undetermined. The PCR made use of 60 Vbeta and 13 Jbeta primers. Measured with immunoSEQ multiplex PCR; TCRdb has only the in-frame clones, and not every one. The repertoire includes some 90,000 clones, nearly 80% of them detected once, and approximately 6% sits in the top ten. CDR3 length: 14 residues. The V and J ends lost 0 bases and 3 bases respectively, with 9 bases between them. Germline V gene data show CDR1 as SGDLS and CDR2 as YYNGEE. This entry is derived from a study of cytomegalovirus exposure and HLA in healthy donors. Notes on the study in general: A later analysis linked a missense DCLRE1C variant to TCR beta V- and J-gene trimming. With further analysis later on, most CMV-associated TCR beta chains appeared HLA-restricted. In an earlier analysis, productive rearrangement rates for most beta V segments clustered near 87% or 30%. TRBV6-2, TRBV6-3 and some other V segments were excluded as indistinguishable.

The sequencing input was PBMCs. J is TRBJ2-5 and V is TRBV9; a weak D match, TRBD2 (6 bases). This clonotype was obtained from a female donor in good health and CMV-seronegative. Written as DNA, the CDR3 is TGTGCCAGCAGCGTAGTAGGCGGGAAAGAGACCCAGTACTTC. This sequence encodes CASSVVGGKETQYF.